The rows below give T cell receptor beta chains drawn from one sample of a study of T-cell memory formation after mild COVID-19. TCRdb fed the 5' RACE reads into MiXCR, producing one record per CDR3 protein. The table has about 400,000 distinct CDR3 sequences, roughly 15% seen once. Sequencing was carried out using PBMCs or a T cell subset sorted from them (not recorded which). The receptors originated from a man aged 18-30 years who had mild COVID-19 (a few samples of this study predate the infection). Cell type and time point are not known. Each CDR3 is given without its conserved first and last residue. The order of the fields is J gene, V gene, CDR3 protein.

j_call: TRBJ1-5
v_call: TRBV20-1
cdr3_aa: SATRAGGQSNQPQH

j_call: TRBJ1-1
v_call: TRBV30
cdr3_aa: ACSPGTGSEAF

j_call: TRBJ2-7
v_call: TRBV6-6
cdr3_aa: ASRPNRSYEQY

j_call: TRBJ2-7
v_call: TRBV27
cdr3_aa: ASKFLGTGTYEQY

j_call: TRBJ1-6
v_call: TRBV4-2
cdr3_aa: ASSQDWGANSPLH

j_call: TRBJ2-3
v_call: TRBV5-1
cdr3_aa: ASSLVGLGSADTQY

j_call: TRBJ2-2
v_call: TRBV2
cdr3_aa: ASPRQTGELF

j_call: TRBJ2-2
v_call: TRBV7-2
cdr3_aa: ASSLVAGSGGELF

j_call: TRBJ2-4
v_call: TRBV6-5
cdr3_aa: ASSKTGGAMNIQY

j_call: TRBJ1-5
v_call: TRBV2
cdr3_aa: ASSDEGAGQPQH

j_call: TRBJ2-5
v_call: TRBV3-1
cdr3_aa: ASSRGKYPLQETQY

j_call: TRBJ2-1
v_call: TRBV7-6
cdr3_aa: ASSLTVRDNEQF

j_call: TRBJ2-3
v_call: TRBV12-5
cdr3_aa: ASGLVLTDRGSTDTQY

j_call: TRBJ1-2
v_call: TRBV6-1
cdr3_aa: ASRAGTDYGYT

j_call: TRBJ2-3
v_call: TRBV7-9
cdr3_aa: ASSPALGPDTQY

j_call: TRBJ1-1
v_call: TRBV7-9
cdr3_aa: ASSLAAPEAF

j_call: TRBJ1-6
v_call: TRBV20-1
cdr3_aa: SAAVGGRSYNSPLH

j_call: TRBJ2-5
v_call: TRBV7-2
cdr3_aa: ASSLASGGAQETQY

j_call: TRBJ1-1
v_call: TRBV29-1
cdr3_aa: SVIRTRAEAF

j_call: TRBJ2-5
v_call: TRBV4-1
cdr3_aa: ASSPRRLAQETQY

j_call: TRBJ2-1
v_call: TRBV4-3
cdr3_aa: ASSQETRAHNEQF

j_call: TRBJ2-5
v_call: TRBV20-1
cdr3_aa: SAWTSGDQETQY

j_call: TRBJ2-2
v_call: TRBV6-6
cdr3_aa: ASRSQDSKNTGELF

j_call: TRBJ1-2
v_call: TRBV28
cdr3_aa: ASSWASGTGFEGYT

j_call: TRBJ1-1
v_call: TRBV11-3
cdr3_aa: ASSLGLPGQNTEAF

j_call: TRBJ1-5
v_call: TRBV6-5
cdr3_aa: ASRQGFQPQH

j_call: TRBJ1-5
v_call: TRBV20-1
cdr3_aa: SARDHGGVSNQPQH

j_call: TRBJ1-3
v_call: TRBV6-5
cdr3_aa: ASSYWGRGGNTIY

j_call: TRBJ1-3
v_call: TRBV7-9
cdr3_aa: ASSSNLSGNTIY

j_call: TRBJ1-1
v_call: TRBV20-1
cdr3_aa: SADRAGYTEAF

j_call: TRBJ2-1
v_call: TRBV10-2
cdr3_aa: ASRRDRGPNEQF

j_call: TRBJ1-5
v_call: TRBV7-2
cdr3_aa: ASSLGGQARQPQH

j_call: TRBJ2-1
v_call: TRBV6-2/TRBV6-3
cdr3_aa: ATEDNSNEQF

j_call: TRBJ1-4
v_call: TRBV7-8
cdr3_aa: ASSLRPGGKANEKLF

j_call: TRBJ2-1
v_call: TRBV6-2/TRBV6-3
cdr3_aa: ASSYTLTGGNEQF

j_call: TRBJ2-1
v_call: TRBV20-1
cdr3_aa: SAPNINEQF

j_call: TRBJ1-5
v_call: TRBV2
cdr3_aa: ASSESWGYSNQPQH

j_call: TRBJ2-5
v_call: TRBV5-1
cdr3_aa: ASAAGGETQY

j_call: TRBJ2-5
v_call: TRBV5-1
cdr3_aa: ASSSRPGQETQY

j_call: TRBJ1-1
v_call: TRBV12-3/TRBV12-4
cdr3_aa: ASSSLGDTEAF

j_call: TRBJ1-2
v_call: TRBV24-1
cdr3_aa: ATSDGRYGYT

j_call: TRBJ2-1
v_call: TRBV7-9
cdr3_aa: ASSLSGAANEQF

j_call: TRBJ1-6
v_call: TRBV9
cdr3_aa: ASSVGNSPLH

j_call: TRBJ1-2
v_call: TRBV10-3
cdr3_aa: AISQLRGQGGGYT

j_call: TRBJ2-5
v_call: TRBV4-1
cdr3_aa: ASSQVLTAETQY

j_call: TRBJ2-2
v_call: TRBV20-1
cdr3_aa: SARGRGLNTGELF

j_call: TRBJ2-3
v_call: TRBV7-2
cdr3_aa: ASSLGWDRTDTQY

j_call: TRBJ1-4
v_call: TRBV7-9
cdr3_aa: ASSDTNEKLF

j_call: TRBJ2-6
v_call: TRBV10-3
cdr3_aa: AISESKSPGPSDVLT

j_call: TRBJ1-2
v_call: TRBV6-5
cdr3_aa: ASRRTGGHYGYT

j_call: TRBJ2-4
v_call: TRBV5-5
cdr3_aa: ASSPGTGYASKNIQY

j_call: TRBJ2-2
v_call: TRBV6-5
cdr3_aa: ASSYDVGEAGELF

j_call: TRBJ1-6
v_call: TRBV5-6
cdr3_aa: ASSFDYSYNSPLH

j_call: TRBJ2-5
v_call: TRBV11-2
cdr3_aa: ASSPGTSGGEETQY

j_call: TRBJ1-1
v_call: TRBV11-2
cdr3_aa: ASSLVGTTGGSAF

j_call: TRBJ2-3
v_call: TRBV12-3/TRBV12-4
cdr3_aa: ASSPGLASTDTQY

j_call: TRBJ1-2
v_call: TRBV7-9
cdr3_aa: ASSLEMGQGLDGYT

j_call: TRBJ2-1
v_call: TRBV11-2
cdr3_aa: ASSQGLAGEYNEQF